The sequence of this TCR beta chain was determined in a study of cytomegalovirus exposure and HLA in healthy donors listed by TCRdb under 2017. General notes on the study: According to an earlier analysis of several hundred of the donors, 150 million to 200 million T cells yielded roughly 110 million unique TCR beta sequences and around 280 Gb of sequence data. Roughly 300 gigabases of sequencing data and tens of millions of unique TCR sequences were included in an early release covering several hundred HLA-typed donors. Of the 350 to 400 genotyped donors, approximately 83% fell in the genetic ancestry cluster associated with self-reported Caucasian donors. The study aimed to test whether cataloging public T cell receptors could reveal signatures of past pathogen exposure. The study profiled the T cell repertoires of 666 subjects by immunosequencing and related them to cytomegalovirus serostatus. Along with the roughly 670-subject first cohort, a separate validation cohort of over a hundred different subjects was used. High-throughput TCR immunosequencing, statistical association of individual TCRs with disease status, and machine learning were combined to predict cytomegalovirus infection status. To study patterns of TCR occurrence, a later analysis re-analyzed previously published TCR beta repertoires from 650 to 750 donors and added high-resolution HLA genotyping. Rather than drawing on any new phenotypic data, the later analysis identified candidate immune exposures from TCR beta sequences and the way those sequences occurred across donors. To decide whether each TCR beta V gene segment behaved as functional or pseudogenic, an earlier analysis of some 600 of the donors relied on high-throughput TCR beta sequencing. Donor age, sex, ethnicity and CMV serostatus were compiled together with the repertoire data. Genome-wide SNP genotypes for about 65% of the 666 donors were used in a later genetic analysis, which treated that subset as a discovery cohort. Every discovery cohort repertoire had been produced on one sequencing platform. HLA typing included class I and class II loci at four-digit resolution. The number of donors typed differed by locus, with roughly 620-630 for A, B, C, DRB1 and DQB1, more than 500 for DQA1, 600 to 610 for DPA1, and some 470 for DPB1. Roughly 5 DR-DQ haplotypes were handled as single units for association and clustering because linkage in the cohort was strong. Among some 400 genotyped donors of the cohort, an average of roughly 230,000 unique TCR beta nucleotide sequences was sequenced per donor, of which about 19% were non-productive. Overall study results and their limits: Broadly in line with IMGT annotations, most TCR beta V segments showed up in productive rearrangements about 90% or about 30% of the time in an earlier analysis of under 700 of the donors. A later genetic analysis associated a missense DCLRE1C variant with V-gene and J-gene trimming of TCR beta chains, and an independent cohort replicated the association. The cohort was sequenced for TCR beta chains only, and without alpha or paired-chain data the features that could be detected were limited. Sequencing depth was assumed to be roughly uniform across donors in the presence/absence analyses, though that assumption may not hold. Most TCR sequences were observed very rarely across donors, whereas some public TCRs were present in many individuals. For the cohort, immune exposure information was limited to CMV serostatus. Correlated functional status among segregating V segments might reflect linkage disequilibrium, but an unknown experimental factor could not be ruled out. A total of around 150 TCR beta chains were listed by the study as associated with cytomegalovirus. In vitro tests confirmed that a few of the cytomegalovirus-associated TCR beta chains recognize cytomegalovirus antigens. In a later analysis, the rate of TCR association differed among HLA loci, with DRB1 alleles having the most associated TCRs and HLA-C alleles having the fewest. In a later analysis, HLA-associated TCR beta chains showed more clonal expansion and lower generation probabilities than non-associated chains that were equally common. Cytomegalovirus status was reported to be diagnosed by the classifier with high specificity and sensitivity in both the original and validation cohorts. Because counts were too low, 15 or so rarely observed V segments, including chromosome 9 orphons, were excluded from the earlier analysis of 500 to 700 of the donors. Several of the top co-occurrence clusters appeared to be linked to parvovirus B19, influenza, CMV and Epstein-Barr virus, according to a later analysis. A further reported finding was that TCR beta sequences accurately predicted the HLA-A and HLA-B alleles for most subjects in the first cohort. When HLA alleles, especially DR and DQ, strongly co-occurred, TCR associations were difficult to assign to individual alleles. According to the authors, the approach could potentially be generalized to other disease states and immunological phenotypes. In a later analysis, most CMV-associated TCR beta chains were found to appear HLA-restricted, with HLA associations seemingly driven largely by CMV exposure. Because HLA typing was missing for some donors at each locus, association tests included only the typed subset. A later analysis associated 15,000 to 20,000 TCR beta sequences with specific HLA alleles at a false discovery rate of 0.05. Compared with the approximately 700-donor mean, donors in an Asian-associated ancestry cluster had fewer N-insertions in productive TCRs, according to a later genetic analysis. Because the 87-base-pair reads could not distinguish some IMGT-functional V segments, including TRBV6-2 and TRBV6-3, those segments were excluded. The sequencing pipeline was judged likely to have produced a cluster of highly shared sequence variants as a technical artifact.

The germline V and J ends show losses of 1 base and 3 bases respectively, and no gene match explains 5 bases of the junction. Via the germline V gene, CDR1 is SGHTA and CDR2 FQGTGA. The CDR3 has 17 amino acids, counting the end cysteine and phenylalanine. The read is trimmed to its CDR3 DNA, 51 bases read in frame from base 1. The cohort was made up of hundreds of healthy bone marrow donors. All cohort members were sampled while nominally healthy, although unrecorded immune exposures were likely present. The donor tested CMV seropositive, placing the donor among the approximately 310 seropositive members of the cohort. Each donor provided a peripheral blood sample, and peripheral blood mononuclear cells were used for TCR beta sequencing. Genomic DNA was extracted from the blood cell samples with the Qiagen DNeasy Blood Extraction Kit. To prepare the library, the immunoSEQ multiplex PCR assay was applied. For the multiplex PCR, a mixture combining 60 forward primers for TCR Vbeta segments and 13 reverse primers for TCR Jbeta segments was used. Amplification of the CDR3 region of rearranged TCR beta genes was performed with a multiplex PCR assay on genomic DNA. The amplified TCR beta libraries were sequenced on the Illumina HiSeq System as 87-base-pair reads. Per the authors' processing: Across the 670 or so repertoires, a later analysis counted tens of millions of unique TCR beta chains, 8.5 million to 12 million of which were shared by at least two donors. To remove PCR and sequencing errors, raw reads were error-corrected and collapsed into unique sequences using a nearest-neighbor algorithm that merged closely related sequences. Alignment of CDR3 sequences to IMGT reference sequences was used to assign V, D and J gene segments. For a sequence to be retained, at least a six-nucleotide match to both a V gene segment and a J gene segment was required. A rearrangement was called productive if the CDR3 had no stop codons and remained in frame with V and J, and every other rearrangement was called non-productive. Following IMGT convention, CDR3 was defined as the stretch from the second conserved V-encoded cysteine to the conserved J-encoded phenylalanine. The earlier analysis of roughly 590 of the donors excluded sequences that lacked an unambiguous match to a single V gene segment. An earlier analysis of 587 of the donors classified V segments as functional when productive rearrangements were above 56.7% and as segregating when the standard deviation between donors was above 5%. To diagnose cytomegalovirus status from the catalog of TCR beta chain sequences, a statistical classification framework was built. V and J gene assignment, in a later analysis, came from comparing TCR nucleotide sequences with IMGT/GENE-DB human TR gene sequences. In a later analysis, CDR3 sequences and most-parsimonious VDJ recombination scenarios were assigned using the TCRdist pipeline. In a later analysis, every TCR beta chain was defined by the combination of its CDR3 amino acid sequence and its V-gene family, and reads without a unique V-gene family were dropped. As a way to deal with suspected cross-contamination and a sequencing artifact, a later analysis dropped 450 to 600 nucleotide sequences that were highly shared and had low generation probability. In a later analysis, a clonal expansion index for each public chain was calculated from normalized within-repertoire ranks of inferred template counts. In a later analysis, generation probabilities were computed with a VDJ recombination model fitted to out-of-frame rearrangements, and the resulting probabilities were checked against IGoR. A later analysis scored TCR-TCR, TCR-HLA and TCR-CMV co-occurrence with hypergeometric tests, applying a repertoire-size bias correction to TCR pairs. To estimate false discovery rates, a later analysis permuted the HLA or CMV assignments 20 times. In a later analysis, co-occurring TCRs were grouped using DBSCAN, and TCRdist sequence similarity was added for clustering within HLA-allele-positive subsets. Repertoires with fewer than 30,000 or more than 120,000 public chains, plus five repertoires with anomalous nucleotide sharing, were excluded from co-occurrence clustering. As stored in TCRdb, this immuneACCESS dataset retains in-frame rearrangements with V and J assigned. A fraction of the clones does not appear; measured against another copy, unresolved V genes explain less than half of the discrepancy, and the remainder lacks a known reason. For V, J and clone size, that table is used; D and trimming come from the DNA. In all, the sample holds over 150,000 clones, and roughly 80% of those were seen once. The ten largest account for around 7% of the sample.

Turning to this clone: Its antigen is currently not known. No quality values exist for individual bases; no much larger clone is one base distant.

The receptor comes from a man aged 25 to 45 in good health and CMV-seropositive. Material: PBMCs. The rearrangement combines TRBV7-3 with TRBJ2-2, with 10 middle bases fitting TRBD2. The CDR3 region: CASSLIGLAGDTGELFF. The DNA sequence follows: TGTGCCAGCAGCTTAATTGGTCTAGCGGGAGACACCGGGGAGCTGTTTTTT.